These 31 T cell receptor beta chains were sequenced from one sample in a study of blood T cell repertoires in COVID-19. TCRdb's copy holds only in-frame clones and misses some; the assay was immunoSEQ multiplex PCR. This table has over 80,000 clones, about 80% appearing once. The source material was peripheral blood. These receptor sequences come from a woman in her seventies with acute or convalescent COVID-19.

V usage is TRBV5-1 and J usage is TRBJ1-2; tentative D call: TRBD1 (5 bases). The germline gives CDR1 SGHRS, CDR2 YFSETQ. CDR3 length equals 15 residues. V dropped 4 bases and J dropped 6 bases, with 19 bases sitting between them. The CDR3: CASSPVLGQGNGYTF. Written as DNA, the CDR3 is TGCGCCAGCAGCCCCGTTCTTGGGCAGGGAAATGGCTACACCTTC.

The CDR3 region has the DNA TGTGCCAGCAGCTTAGGGTCTGGAGTCTACAATGAGCAGTTCTTC. Its translation: CASSLGSGVYNEQFF. The rearrangement links TRBV13 to TRBJ2-1; D not certain. Germline V gene sequence: CDR1 PRHDT, CDR2 FYEKMQ (reference sequence). Trimming pared 0 bases from V and 3 bases from J, leaving 9 bases between. This CDR3 has 15 amino acids.

The chain recombines TRBV19 with TRBJ2-3, with D possibly matching TRBD2 (5 bases). This CDR3 has 15 residues. V dropped 1 base and J dropped 1 base, with 9 bases sitting between them. The germline CDR1 and CDR2 sequences are LNHDA and SQIVND (reference sequence). CDR3 loop: CASSIGAAGTDTQYF. In DNA form, the CDR3 reads TGTGCCAGTAGTATAGGAGCGGCCGGCACAGATACGCAGTATTTT.

V and J are TRBV6-2 or TRBV6-3 and TRBJ1-1, with 7 bases fitting TRBD1. Trimming at V came to 2 bases and at J to 3 bases, leaving 15 bases not matched to a gene. The length of the CDR3 is 18 residues. CDR1 and CDR2 (germline): MNHEY, SVGEGT. The CDR3 sequence is CASSYGTLVETGHTEAFF. CDR3 DNA: TGTGCCAGCAGTTACGGTACTCTCGTCGAGACAGGGCACACTGAAGCTTTCTTT.

The V and J genes are TRBV27 and TRBJ1-1, with TRBD1 identical over 9 bases. After removal of 6 bases from V and 5 bases from J, the junction contained 10 bases not matched to a gene. Germline V gene lookup returns CDR1 MNHEY and CDR2 SMNVEV (reference sequence). This CDR3 contains 15 residues. The CDR3 loop is CASRSLYRGRTEAFF. Here the CDR3 DNA reads TGTGCCAGCAGATCTCTCTACAGGGGGCGAACTGAAGCTTTCTTT.

The chain joins TRBV5-6 to TRBJ1-1; D is uncertain. Germline CDR1 is SGHDT and CDR2 is YYEEEE. V shed 4 bases and J shed 1 base, with 11 bases lying between them. The CDR3 is 14 residues long. The CDR3 spells CASSNLVWNTEAFF. The CDR3 DNA reads TGTGCCAGCAGCAATCTCGTCTGGAACACTGAAGCTTTCTTT.

This chain links TRBV5-1 with TRBJ2-3, with 10 bases that match TRBD2. There are 16 residues in the CDR3. V dropped 4 bases and J dropped 0; count of bases not matched to a gene: 5. In germline, CDR1 is SGHRS, CDR2 YFSETQ. This CDR3 is CASSQVLAGSTDTQYF. CDR3 sequence (DNA): TGCGCCAGCAGCCAGGTACTAGCGGGAAGCACAGATACGCAGTATTTT. Together with reference TRBV5-1 and TRBJ2-3, the CDR3 gives the full variable domain: KAGVTQTPRYLIKTRGQQVTLSCSPISGHRSVSWYQQTPGQGLQFLFEYFSETQRNKGNFPGRFSGRQFSNSRSEMNVSTLELGDSALYLCASSQVLAGSTDTQYFGPGTRLTVL.

The chain joins TRBV6-5 to TRBJ2-7, with D possibly TRBD1 on 6 matching bases. This CDR3 region has 12 residues. The germline CDR1 and CDR2 sequences are MNHEY and SVGAGI. Trimming pared 6 bases from V and 7 bases from J, leaving 13 bases between. CDR3 residues: CASSFRQAEQYF. The CDR3 DNA follows: TGTGCCAGCAGCTTTCGACAGGCAGAGCAGTACTTC.

The chain has TRBV7-2 and TRBJ2-7, with 9 bases fitting TRBD2. CDR1 is SGHTA, CDR2 FQGNSA, per germline. Germline trimming cut 0 bases from V and 5 bases from J; bases unmatched to any gene: 8. CDR3 length equals 16 residues. The chain's CDR3 is CASSLASGSGRDEQYF. CDR3 sequence (DNA): TGTGCCAGCAGCTTAGCTAGCGGGAGTGGTAGGGACGAGCAGTACTTC.

The chain joins TRBV7-3 to TRBJ2-5, with D possibly being TRBD2 (5 bases). The CDR3 runs 13 residues. Between the trimmed V and J ends, which lost 4 bases and 5 bases, there was a span of 11 bases. Germline values: CDR1 SGHTA, CDR2 FQGTGA. Here the CDR3 DNA reads TGTGCCAGCAGCTACGGACTCAAGGAGACCCAGTACTTC. Amino acid sequence: CASSYGLKETQYF. Full variable domain (rest looked up from reference TRBV7-3 and TRBJ2-5): GAGVSQTPSNKVTEKGKYVELRCDPISGHTALYWYRQSLGQGPEFLIYFQGTGAADDSGLPNDRFFAVRPEGSVSTLKIQRTERGDSAVYLCASSYGLKETQYFGPGTRLLVL.

The V call is TRBV29-1, the J call TRBJ2-3; tentatively, D is TRBD2 (6 bases). The CDR3 is made up of 14 amino acids. Germline V gene lookup returns CDR1 SQVTM and CDR2 ANQGSEA. The V gene lost 1 base and the J gene lost 4 bases, with 12 bases spanning the gap. The CDR3 region is CSVEGGTSPDTQYF. The DNA of the CDR3 is TGCAGCGTTGAAGGCGGGACCTCCCCAGATACGCAGTATTTT.

This rearrangement joins TRBV7-6 to TRBJ1-5; TRBD1 matches at 7 bases. Germline V gene sequence: CDR1 SGHVS, CDR2 FNYEAQ. The junction had 7 bases not matched to a gene; V was cut back by 5 bases and J by 0 bases. The CDR3 covers 16 residues. The CDR3 DNA sequence: TGTGCCAGCAGCCCCCCAGGGACAGATAGCAATCAGCCCCAGCATTTT. This encodes CASSPPGTDSNQPQHF.

V and J are TRBV18 and TRBJ1-6, with 8 bases aligning to TRBD1. Germline lookup yields CDR1 KGHSH and CDR2 LQKENI. V lost 6 bases to trimming and J lost 7 bases; unmatched junction nucleotides: 5. The CDR3 is made up of 14 amino acids. As DNA, the CDR3 is TGTGCCAGCTCGCAGGGGGCGAAGAATTCACCCCTCCACTTT. It yields the protein CASSQGAKNSPLHF. Variable domain in full (rest from reference TRBV18 and TRBJ1-6): NAGVMQNPRHLVRRRGQEARLRCSPMKGHSHVYWYRQLPEEGLKFMVYLQKENIIDESGMPKERFSAEFPKEGPSILRIQQVVRGDSAAYFCASSQGAKNSPLHFGNGTRLTVT.

Comments on this clone: The same CDR3 is also encoded by other DNA sequences in this sample. The chain links TRBV11-2 to TRBJ2-3; D not certain. In germline, CDR1 is SGHAT, CDR2 FQNNGV. The germline V and J ends were trimmed by 1 base and 1 base, with 9 bases remaining between them. This CDR3 spans 15 amino acids. In DNA, the CDR3 is TGTGCCAGCAGCTTAGTAGCCGGTCGCACAGATACGCAGTATTTT. It translates to CASSLVAGRTDTQYF. Together with reference TRBV11-2 and TRBJ2-3, the CDR3 gives the full variable domain: EAGVAQSPRYKIIEKRQSVAFWCNPISGHATLYWYQQILGQGPKLLIQFQNNGVVDDSQLPKDRFSAERLKGVDSTLKIQPAKLEDSAVYLCASSLVAGRTDTQYFGPGTRLTVL.

V gene TRBV29-1 combines with J gene TRBJ1-2, with no clear D. This CDR3 spans 12 amino acids. Germline V gene sequence: CDR1 SQVTM, CDR2 ANQGSEA. V was pared by 6 bases and J by 1 base, with 9 bases between. The CDR3 region is CSVSVNNYGYTF. CDR3 coding DNA: TGCAGCGTATCAGTTAATAACTATGGCTACACCTTC.

This clone was observed a single time. The rearrangement links TRBV15 to TRBJ2-1; TRBD1 matches 9 bases. With V trimmed by 4 bases and J by 4 bases, 8 bases remained unmatched. The CDR3 covers 16 residues. The germline gives CDR1 LNHNV, CDR2 YYDKDF (reference sequence). The CDR3 protein is CATSKYHRGPYNEQFF. As DNA, the CDR3 is TGTGCCACCAGCAAGTATCACAGGGGGCCATACAATGAGCAGTTCTTC.

V and J are TRBV4-2 and TRBJ1-2; 11 bases align to TRBD1. Per germline, CDR1 LGHNA and CDR2 YNFKEQ. This CDR3 has 15 residues. The J segment lost 6 bases and the V segment lost 4 bases, leaving 7 bases of the junction unmatched. Written as DNA, the CDR3 is TGTGCCAGCAGCCCACTGAGGGGACAGGGGGATGGCTACACCTTC. It specifies CASSPLRGQGDGYTF.

The chain uses TRBV7-2 and TRBJ1-4; D remains unclear. The CDR3 consists of 13 residues. The V end was cut by 0 bases, the J end by 8 bases, with 7 bases between. Germline V gene data show CDR1 as SGHTA and CDR2 as FQGNSA. In DNA, the CDR3 is TGTGCCAGCAGCTTAGCGTCTGGCGAAAAACTGTTTTTT. Protein sequence: CASSLASGEKLFF.

The CDR3 DNA follows: TGTGCCAGCTCACCGAGGTTGGGGAGTCCCTACGAGCAGTACTTC. This gives the protein CASSPRLGSPYEQYF. The chain recombines TRBV18 with TRBJ2-7, with D tentatively TRBD2 (5 bases). The CDR3 has 15 amino acids. Trimming removed 3 bases from V and 2 bases from J, with 14 bases in between. The germline CDR1 and CDR2 sequences are KGHSH and LQKENI.

On this clone: This sample also contains other DNA sequences that code for the same CDR3. V gene TRBV5-4 combines with J gene TRBJ2-2; 7 nucleotides line up with TRBD1. After removal of 3 bases from V and 0 bases from J, the junction contained 2 bases not matched to a gene. The germline gives CDR1 SGHNT, CDR2 YYREEE (reference sequence). The CDR3 contains 15 residues. This CDR3 is CASSSGTANTGELFF. CDR3 coding DNA: TGTGCCAGCAGCTCAGGGACAGCGAACACCGGGGAGCTGTTTTTT.

The V call is TRBV6-1, the J call TRBJ2-7; TRBD1 agrees at 9 bases. The CDR3 consists of 15 residues. V trimming: 3 bases; J trimming: 3 bases; junction bases outside the gene matches: 6. The germline CDR1 and CDR2 sequences are MNHNS and SASEGT. CDR3 nucleotides: TGTGCCAGCAGTGAGGGTACAGGGGGCTTCTACGAGCAGTACTTC. Amino acid sequence: CASSEGTGGFYEQYF.

About this clone itself: A much larger clone lies one base from this, so it may be a read error. V and J are TRBV7-8 and TRBJ2-6; no firm D call. CDR1 SGHVS and CDR2 FQNEAQ come from the germline V gene. The length of the CDR3 is 14 residues. V lost 3 bases and J 0 bases, leaving 3 bases between the germline ends. CDR3 nucleotides: TGTGCCAGCAGCTTCCGCTCTGGGGCCAACGTCCTGACTTTC. Translated: CASSFRSGANVLTF.

The V gene is TRBV7-2, the J gene TRBJ2-2, with 11 nucleotides matching TRBD2. This CDR3 has 15 residues. Trimming took 1 base from V and 9 from J; bases not matched to a gene: 4. The germline CDR1 and CDR2 sequences are SGHTA and FQGNSA. The CDR3 DNA reads as TGTGCCAGCAGCTTAGAGTTAGCGGGGGGGCGGGAGCTGTTTTTT. It specifies CASSLELAGGRELFF. Filled out from reference TRBV7-2 and TRBJ2-2, the complete variable domain reads GAGVSQSPSNKVTEKGKDVELRCDPISGHTALYWYRQSLGQGLEFLIYFQGNSAPDKSGLPSDRFSAERTGGSVSTLTIQRTQQEDSAVYLCASSLELAGGRELFFGEGSRLTVL.

The genes are TRBV5-1 and TRBJ2-2; 11 nucleotides agree with TRBD2. Per germline, CDR1 SGHRS and CDR2 YFSETQ. The CDR3 has 17 amino acids. Trimming at V came to 4 bases and at J to 2 bases, leaving 7 bases not matched to a gene. The CDR3 nucleotides read TGCGCCAGCAGCAGGCTAGCGGGAGGACCCAACACCGGGGAGCTGTTTTTT. It yields the protein CASSRLAGGPNTGELFF.

The chain couples TRBV28 to TRBJ1-5; TRBD1 is a possible D gene (6 bases). V gave up 8 bases and J gave up 1 base, with 15 bases separating them. Germline-derived CDR1 and CDR2 are MDHEN and SYDVKM. The CDR3 spans 15 residues. The CDR3 here is CASVTMGASNQPQHF. CDR3 sequence (DNA): TGTGCCAGCGTTACCATGGGGGCGAGCAATCAGCCCCAGCATTTT.

J is TRBJ1-6 and V is TRBV3-1 (or the pseudogene TRBV3-2), with TRBD1 matching over 9 bases. Germline CDR1 LGHDT, CDR2 YNNKEL (reference sequence). Trimming removed 3 bases from V and 7 bases from J; junction bases left unmatched: 4. The CDR3 loop spans 15 amino acids. CDR3 nucleotide sequence: TGTGCCAGCAGCCATTCGACAGGGGGGAATTCACCCCTCCACTTT. Translating gives CASSHSTGGNSPLHF.

The chain is built from TRBV11-2 and TRBJ2-3; 7 positions match TRBD1. From germline, CDR1 is SGHAT and CDR2 FQNNGV. This CDR3 has 15 residues. After removal of 1 base from V and 3 bases from J, the junction contained 4 bases not matched to a gene. The CDR3 bases are TGTGCCAGCAGCTTAGCCCGGGACAGTACAGATACGCAGTATTTT. Translating gives CASSLARDSTDTQYF.

The V gene is TRBV24-1, the J gene TRBJ2-3, with 12 nucleotides matching TRBD1. The V and J ends lost 4 bases and 7 bases, in that order; junction bases with no gene match: 5. CDR1 is KGHDR, CDR2 SFDVKD, per germline. The CDR3 has 15 residues. This CDR3 reads CATSEGTGGRHTQYF. DNA of the CDR3: TGTGCCACCAGTGAAGGGACAGGGGGCCGACATACGCAGTATTTT.

V usage is TRBV27 and J usage is TRBJ2-7, with 7 bases that match TRBD1. The CDR3 runs to 15 residues. Germline V CDR1 and CDR2: MNHEY, SMNVEV (reference sequence). The trim removed 4 bases at V and 1 base at J, leaving 7 bases unmatched. The CDR3 nucleotides are TGTGCCAGCAGTTCCACCGGGACAGTTTCCTACGAGCAGTACTTC. It yields the protein CASSSTGTVSYEQYF.

CDR3 coding DNA: TGTGCCAGCTCTAGCCCGGCGGATCTGGAGAATAGCAATCAGCCCCAGCATTTT. It specifies CASSSPADLENSNQPQHF. V usage is TRBV6-4 and J usage is TRBJ1-5; D not resolved. V was pared by 8 bases and J by 0 bases, with 23 bases between. The germline V gene encodes CDR1 MRHNA and CDR2 SNTAGT. This CDR3 comprises 18 residues.

The chain has TRBV29-1 and TRBJ2-1; D is unclear. Germline V lookup: CDR1 SQVTM, CDR2 ANQGSEA. The CDR3 is 14 residues long. The V end was cut by 7 bases, the J end by 7 bases, with 20 bases between. The CDR3 DNA sequence: TGCAGCGCTTACTACCCCCGGAGCGTGAATGAGCAGTTCTTC. Its protein is CSAYYPRSVNEQFF.